This entry lists 11 T cell receptor beta chains sequenced from one sample in a study of tumor-infiltrating lymphocytes in primary liver carcinoma. The study co-extracted DNA and RNA from roughly 20-30 mg of unsorted bulk tissue. The authors made TCR beta cDNA from around 500 ng total RNA with a constant-region primer. It was through three nested multiplex PCR rounds of slightly modified ARM-PCR that TCR beta libraries arose. The study ran its first two PCR rounds for approximately 10 cycles each, using TRBV1-TRBV30 forward primers and a C-beta reverse primer. TCRdb re-analysed the multiplex PCR reads in MiXCR, keeping a single row per CDR3 protein. Found here are about 200,000 distinct CDR3 sequences, approximately 80% of them singletons; the top ten hold roughly 20%. Sequencing used tumor tissue from primary liver carcinoma. Source of these receptors: a man aged 40-55 years with primary liver carcinoma and hepatitis B virus infection.

This clonotype has only one observation. This is likely a read error, given that the CDR3 carries no conserved phenylalanine or tryptophan at its end. The DNA is left out, because the CDR3 cannot be placed on it with certainty; the CDR3 is given as TCRdb lists it. The chain uses TRBV6-2 or TRBV6-3 and TRBJ2-7. CDR1 is MNHEY, CDR2 SVGEGT, per germline. The CDR3 extends over 13 residues, inclusive of both ends. Here the CDR3 reads CASSYEVPYEHYY.

Turning to this clonotype: At one of its ends the junction is not consistent with the germline gene, which may arise from a read error. The chain recombines TRBV5-5 with TRBJ2-5; maybe TRBD2 (5 bases). CDR3 length: 15 residues. Germline loops: CDR1 SGHKS, CDR2 YYEKEE (reference sequence). CDR3 amino acids: CANSMESGSRETQNF. The CDR3 DNA reads as TGTGCCAACAGCATGGAATCAGGCTCTAGGGAGACCCAGAACTTC. Based on the CDR3 plus reference TRBV5-5 and TRBJ2-5, the full variable domain is DAGVTQSPTHLIKTRGQQVTLRCSPISGHKSVSWYQQVLGQGPQFIFQYYEKEERGRGNFPDRFSARQFPNYSSELNVNALLLGDSALYLCANSMESGSRETQNFGPGTRLLVL.

Worth noting for this clonotype: Compared with germline, one end of the junction differs, possibly owing to a read error. The V call is TRBV6-6, the J call TRBJ2-7; D is unresolved. Germline CDR1 and CDR2: MNHNY and SVGAGI (reference sequence). The CDR3 covers 15 residues. CDR3 nucleotide sequence: TGTCCCAGCATCGGGTACAGATATTACTCCTACGAGCAGTACTTC. Protein: CPSIGYRYYSYEQYF.

The V call is TRBV10-1, the J call TRBJ2-1; no reliable D call. There are 15 residues in the CDR3. Germline loops: CDR1 WNHNN, CDR2 SYGVQD (reference sequence). V lost 3 bases, J lost 7 bases, and 16 bases lay in between. The CDR3 protein is CASSDQSMGVNEQFF. The CDR3 DNA reads TGCGCCAGCAGTGACCAGAGCATGGGTGTAAATGAGCAGTTCTTC.

In regard to this clonotype: This may arise from a read error, as a much more abundant clone is one base away. This chain joins TRBV7-9 and TRBJ2-1; D may correspond to TRBD1 or TRBD2 (6 bases each). Germline assignment: CDR1 SEHNR and CDR2 FQNEAQ (reference sequence). With 8 bases removed from V and 12 bases from J, the gap between germline ends came to 20 bases. The CDR3 sequence is 13 residues long. As DNA, the CDR3 is TGTGCCAGCGAGTGGGGGGCCGACGATGTGCAGTTCTTC. This encodes CASEWGADDVQFF.

Turning to this clonotype: The junction departs from the called germline gene at one end, perhaps through a read error. The chain links TRBV6-6 to TRBJ1-1, with D possibly TRBD1 on 5 matching bases. Germline lookup yields CDR1 MNHNY and CDR2 SVGAGI (reference sequence). The length of the CDR3 is 13 residues. The DNA of the CDR3 is TGTGCCAGCAGCATATGGGGGACTATTGAAACTTTCTTT. Amino acids: CASSIWGTIETFF.

The chain is built from TRBV30 and TRBJ1-5; a possible D gene is TRBD1 (6 bases). Germline CDR1 is GTSNPN and CDR2 is SVGIG (reference sequence). V shed 5 bases and J shed 5 bases, with 19 bases lying between them. CDR3 length: 15 amino acids. CDR3 coding DNA: TGTGCCTGGGTCCTCGCGGGGGGCCACGATCAGCCCCAGCATTTT. Protein sequence: CAWVLAGGHDQPQHF.

This clonotype appeared a few times. An end of the junction does not agree with germline; a read error may underlie this. V usage is TRBV6-1 and J usage is TRBJ1-1; D unclear. Germline V gene sequence: CDR1 MNHNS, CDR2 SASEGT. The CDR3 contains 13 residues. The CDR3 bases are TGTGCCAGCAGTGATGGTAGGAATACTGAAGCTTACTTT. Translated: CASSDGRNTEAYF.

This clonotype was seen a single time. At one boundary the junction diverges from the germline segment, which might be a read error. V is TRBV11-2 and J is TRBJ1-1, with D unresolved. The CDR3 length is 13 residues. Germline loops: CDR1 SGHAT, CDR2 FQNNGV. The CDR3 spells CTSSLGLNCEAFF. The CDR3 nucleotides read TGTACCAGCAGCTTAGGTCTGAACTGTGAAGCTTTCTTT.

The chain links TRBV6-2 or TRBV6-3 to TRBJ2-1; no reliable D call. With 8 bases removed from V and 4 bases from J, the gap between germline ends came to 21 bases. The CDR3 sequence is 16 residues long. The germline V gene has CDR1 MNHEY and CDR2 SVGEGT. The DNA of the CDR3 is TGTGCCAGCGGCGGAGAGGTCCTTAGCTCATACAATGAGCAGTTCTTC. It yields the protein CASGGEVLSSYNEQFF.

As to this clonotype: A much larger clone differs from this one at a single base, so this may be a read error. The chain carries TRBV30 and TRBJ2-2, with D maybe TRBD2 (5 bases). Trimming cost V 4 bases and J 7 bases, with 22 bases left between them. The CDR3 length is 16 residues. Germline assignment: CDR1 GTSNPN and CDR2 SVGIG (reference sequence). CDR3 in DNA: TGTGCCTGGACCAGTGTGGGGAGCAGAGGCATCGGGGAGCTGTTTTTT. This sequence encodes CAWTSVGSRGIGELFF.